This T cell receptor (beta chain) appears in the sequencing data of a study of blood T cell repertoires in COVID-19 (dated by TCRdb to 2020 to 2021). A note on the overall study: Samples from collaborators originated in the United States, Italy and Spain and spanned both the acute and convalescent phases of COVID-19. The material from the prospective study consisted of cDNA or gDNA derived from T cells, B-cell-depleted T cells, or PBMCs. Subjects who had been exposed to COVID-19, were actively infected with it, or had recovered from it provided the deeply sampled blood TCRbeta repertoires that made up the dataset. The repertoires were released in a freely available public database meant as a resource for research on the immune response to SARS-CoV-2. Nearly every sample came with metadata listing a de-identified subject ID, COVID-19 status, age in years and sex. Where HLA class I and class II types were available, the types were taken from metadata supplied by the sample provider, not from assay-based typing. Samples came from the ongoing ImmuneRACE study (first 160 participants) plus 1,254 subjects from 6 global collaborators.

Study-wide findings and limitations: The amount of clinical and demographic metadata varied by source and participant and was provided uncurated.

This clone turned up a few times. What this receptor recognizes is not known. Base qualities are not recorded, but no much larger clone differs from it by a single base. TCRbeta CDR3 regions were amplified from genomic DNA by means of the immunoSEQ Assay, a bias-controlled multiplex PCR. The published analysis was carried out like this. The number of nucleated cells in each sample was estimated from the amplification of reference gene primers within the assay. To quantify the absolute abundance of each unique TCRbeta CDR3 rearrangement, sequence reads were collapsed and filtered. For each sample, productive Simpson clonality was calculated as the square root of Simpson's diversity index across productive rearrangements. TCRdb took this table from immuneACCESS and kept in-frame rearrangements with V and J called. Such tables lack part of the clones; where checked against another copy, unresolved V genes explain under half of the gap, and the rest is unexplained. The V and J calls and clone size are taken from that table; D and trimming were inferred from the DNA. The sample yields roughly 80,000 clones; roughly 80% were counted once. The ten largest clones capture around 10% of the sample.

Collaborating institutions collected whole blood in K2EDTA tubes following their own protocols. For TCRbeta analysis, collaborators shipped samples in one of three forms: frozen whole blood, isolated PBMCs, or DNA extracted from either of those sample types. The CDR3, from cysteine to phenylalanine, totals 13 residues. The kept DNA is CDR3 alone, 39 bases in frame from the first base. At the junction V is shortened by 6 bases and J by 7 bases; bases outside the gene matches: 6. The germline V gene (reference sequence) provides CDR1 MNHEY and CDR2 SMNVEV. This sequence originates from a human donor in a cohort sampled during active COVID-19. The specimen was peripheral blood. The sequence joins TRBV27 to TRBJ1-2; 9 junctional bases match TRBD1. Here the CDR3 is given as CASSPGQGSGYTF. The sequenced DNA is TGTGCCAGCAGCCCGGGACAGGGATCTGGCTACACCTTC.